This T cell receptor (beta chain) was observed in a study of T cells in Graves' hyperthyroidism and ophthalmopathy. Findings and caveats of the study: Using 13 V-J features, a model discriminated ophthalmopathy from stable hyperthyroidism.

RNA transcripts provided the source from which TCR beta CDR3 regions were amplified. A first-round RT-PCR of the TCR CDR3 used the HTBI primer set. Via MiXCR, TCRdb re-called the multiplex PCR reads, giving one row per CDR3 protein. The sample shows 450,000 to 700,000 distinct CDR3 sequences, 35% to 55% of them seen only once. Newly diagnosed hyperthyroidism, duration under 2 months, in patients aged 18 to 65. Trimming removed 3 bases at V and 3 bases at J, with 11 bases between. The CDR3 spans 15 residues. This clonotype was detected a few times. Its specificity is unknown. The chain carries TRBV12-3 or TRBV12-4 and TRBJ2-2; D might be TRBD1 (5 bases). The sample comprised peripheral blood or thyroid tissue (not recorded which). This TCR was recovered from a woman aged 18-35 years with Graves' hyperthyroidism. This CDR3 is CASSFRVGDTGELFF. The DNA for the CDR3 is TGTGCCAGCAGTTTCCGGGTAGGGGACACCGGGGAGCTGTTTTTT.